In this sample, the clone carrying this T cell receptor beta chain turned up a few times. Its specificity is not known. CDR1 and CDR2 (germline): SGHRS, YFSETQ. The V gene end was trimmed by 4 bases and the J gene end by 2 bases; junction bases not matched to a gene: 4. There are 16 residues in the CDR3. The data were taken from a study of blood T cells in healthy people across ages. The study, taken as a whole, reports: Naive T cell percentage showed a strong correlation with the diversity of TCR beta. Whereas aged donors had fewer naive CD4+ cells, long-lived donors had more of them and higher diversity.

The second PCR ran about 6 to 12 cycles with a sample-barcoded 5' primer and J-beta primers. From the 5' RACE reads, TCRdb called clonotypes with MiXCR, one entry per CDR3 protein. This table holds roughly 900,000 distinct CDR3 sequences, around 49% found once. The source material was blood. The clonotype was recovered from a man aged 25 to 40 in good health. The chain has TRBV5-1 and TRBJ2-1; TRBD1 aligns across 12 bases. CDR3 in amino acids: CASSGGTGGPYNEQFF. In nucleotides, the CDR3 is TGCGCCAGCAGCGGGGGGACAGGGGGCCCCTACAATGAGCAGTTCTTC.